This T cell receptor (beta chain) was sequenced during a study of blood T cell repertoires in COVID-19. As for the study in general: Sources were T cells, B-cell-depleted T cells, or PBMCs; the material itself was cDNA or gDNA.

Sequenced by immunoSEQ multiplex PCR; TCRdb stores in-frame clones only, minus some. The sample shows around 30,000 clones, roughly 91% of them seen only once. The CDR3 totals 12 residues. The J segment lost 5 bases and the V segment lost 4 bases, leaving 2 bases of the junction unmatched. Germline V CDR1 and CDR2: SQVTM, ANQGSEA. This clone was observed once. The TCR originated in a man older than 75 with acute or convalescent COVID-19. The chain has TRBV29-1 and TRBJ1-2; 9 bases are a match to TRBD1. Sequencing was carried out using peripheral blood. The CDR3 reads CSVGTGEYGYTF. The CDR3 DNA is TGCAGCGTTGGGACAGGGGAATATGGCTACACCTTC. The full variable domain, its missing parts supplied by reference TRBV29-1 and TRBJ1-2, is SAVISQKPSRDICQRGTSLTIQCQVDSQVTMMFWYRQQPGQSLTLIATANQGSEATYESGFVIDKFPISRPNLTFSTLTVSNMSPEDSSIYLCSVGTGEYGYTFGSGTRLTVV.